The rows below give T cell receptor beta chains drawn from one sample of a study of vaccination and CD4 T cells after COVID-19. For these TCRs, the target antigens are not known. From the PCR reads, TCRdb called clonotypes with MiXCR, one entry per CDR3 protein. The table includes about 20,000 distinct CDR3 sequences, roughly 30% detected once. Source: CD4+ T cells from blood, cultured in vitro, taken about 7 months after SARS-CoV-2 vaccination. The receptors here all came from a human donor who had recovered from COVID-19. The CDR3 runs from the conserved cysteine through the conserved F or W. A D gene is named only where the DNA matches it firmly. Some rows mark clone size as missing; the rest say once, few, many or name a class of expanded clone.

d_call: .
clone_size: .
v_call: TRBV20-1
j_call: TRBJ2-7
cdr3_nt: TGCAGTGCTCGGGTTGGGGGAGAGCGCAACTACGAGCAGTACTTC
cdr3_aa: CSARVGGERNYEQYF

d_call: .
clone_size: few
v_call: TRBV19
j_call: TRBJ2-5
cdr3_nt: TGTGCCAGTAGTATAGGGCTGGGGGAGACCCAGTACTTC
cdr3_aa: CASSIGLGETQYF

d_call: TRBD2
clone_size: .
v_call: TRBV7-2
j_call: TRBJ2-7
cdr3_nt: TGTGCCAGCAGCTTAGAGGCGGGAGGGAACTACGAGCAGTACTTC
cdr3_aa: CASSLEAGGNYEQYF

d_call: TRBD1
clone_size: .
v_call: TRBV6-4
j_call: TRBJ2-7
cdr3_nt: TGTGCCAGCAGTGACTCGGCCAGGGGGCCTCTAAAGCAGTACTTC
cdr3_aa: CASSDSARGPLKQYF

d_call: TRBD1
clone_size: few
v_call: TRBV28
j_call: TRBJ2-7
cdr3_nt: TGTGCCAGCAGTCCGACAGGGGGGATGTTTAGGACTAGACCCTACGAGCAGTACTTC
cdr3_aa: CASSPTGGMFRTRPYEQYF

d_call: TRBD2
clone_size: few
v_call: TRBV6-5
j_call: TRBJ2-5
cdr3_nt: TGTGCCAGCAGTTACTCGAAGCGCGGGAGAGGGGAGACCCAGTACTTC
cdr3_aa: CASSYSKRGRGETQYF

d_call: TRBD1
clone_size: few
v_call: TRBV20-1
j_call: TRBJ2-7
cdr3_nt: TGCAGTGCGTACAGGGGTAGCTCCTACGAGCAGTACTTC
cdr3_aa: CSAYRGSSYEQYF

d_call: TRBD1
clone_size: .
v_call: TRBV30
j_call: TRBJ1-2
cdr3_nt: TGTGCCTGGAGTGCACAGGGACAGGGGGCAAACTATGGCTACACCTTC
cdr3_aa: CAWSAQGQGANYGYTF

d_call: TRBD2
clone_size: .
v_call: TRBV29-1
j_call: TRBJ2-3
cdr3_nt: TGCAGCGTCGGACTAGCGGGAGAGGGTACGCAGTATTTT
cdr3_aa: CSVGLAGEGTQYF

d_call: .
clone_size: few
v_call: TRBV7-9
j_call: TRBJ2-3
cdr3_nt: TGTGCCAGCAGCTTAGAGGACGTGGCGCAGTATTTT
cdr3_aa: CASSLEDVAQYF

d_call: TRBD2
clone_size: .
v_call: TRBV4-2
j_call: TRBJ2-3
cdr3_nt: TGTGCCAGCAGCCAACAGGGTAGCGGGAGTTTAGGGGGCACAGATACGCAGTATTTT
cdr3_aa: CASSQQGSGSLGGTDTQYF

d_call: TRBD2
clone_size: few
v_call: TRBV6-4
j_call: TRBJ2-3
cdr3_nt: TGTGCCAGCAGCCGGGGCGGGAGCGATACGCAGTATTTT
cdr3_aa: CASSRGGSDTQYF

d_call: .
clone_size: few
v_call: TRBV7-3
j_call: TRBJ2-5
cdr3_nt: TGTGCCAGCAGGATTGGGGCCTCCCTGTGGGAGACCCAGTACTTC
cdr3_aa: CASRIGASLWETQYF

d_call: .
clone_size: medium-sized
v_call: TRBV7-9
j_call: TRBJ1-1
cdr3_nt: TGTGCCAGCAGCCCCAATAGGGAAGCTTTCTTT
cdr3_aa: CASSPNREAFF

d_call: TRBD1
clone_size: .
v_call: TRBV27
j_call: TRBJ2-1
cdr3_nt: TGTGCCAGCAGTTTACGGGACAGGGTAAATGAGCAGTTCTTC
cdr3_aa: CASSLRDRVNEQFF

d_call: .
clone_size: .
v_call: TRBV11-2
j_call: TRBJ2-5
cdr3_nt: TGTGCCAGCAGCTTAGCGGATGAGGAGACCCAGTACTTC
cdr3_aa: CASSLADEETQYF

d_call: TRBD2
clone_size: .
v_call: TRBV20-1
j_call: TRBJ2-1
cdr3_nt: TGCAGTGCTAGATTTTGGGGGAGGGCCTCCAATGAGCAGTTCTTC
cdr3_aa: CSARFWGRASNEQFF

d_call: TRBD2
clone_size: few
v_call: TRBV20-1
j_call: TRBJ2-3
cdr3_nt: TGCAGTGCTCTTGGGACTAGCGGGAGAGGAGATACGCAGTATTTT
cdr3_aa: CSALGTSGRGDTQYF

d_call: .
clone_size: .
v_call: TRBV7-8
j_call: TRBJ2-3
cdr3_nt: TGTGCCAGCAGCTTAGTTTATCGGGGGTACCCGTCCGGTACAGATACGCAGTATTTT
cdr3_aa: CASSLVYRGYPSGTDTQYF

d_call: .
clone_size: few
v_call: TRBV6-4
j_call: TRBJ1-6
cdr3_nt: TGTGCCAGCAGCCCCACAGGGTCTCGGGATTCACCCCTCCACTTT
cdr3_aa: CASSPTGSRDSPLHF

d_call: .
clone_size: few
v_call: TRBV12-3/TRBV12-4
j_call: TRBJ2-7
cdr3_nt: TGTGCCAGCAGTTTGGCTAGGGCCAGGGAGCAGTACTTC
cdr3_aa: CASSLARAREQYF

d_call: TRBD1
clone_size: .
v_call: TRBV6-1
j_call: TRBJ1-6
cdr3_nt: TGTGCCAGCAGCCCAGACAGGGGGCATGGTTCACCCCTCCACTTT
cdr3_aa: CASSPDRGHGSPLHF

d_call: .
clone_size: few
v_call: TRBV12-3/TRBV12-4
j_call: TRBJ1-5
cdr3_nt: TGTGCCAGCAGTTTATGGCGGAACCACAATCAGCCCCAGCATTTT
cdr3_aa: CASSLWRNHNQPQHF

d_call: .
clone_size: few
v_call: TRBV18
j_call: TRBJ2-5
cdr3_nt: TGTGCCAGCTCACCATACGGAGAAGAGACCCAGTACTTC
cdr3_aa: CASSPYGEETQYF

d_call: TRBD1
clone_size: few
v_call: TRBV28
j_call: TRBJ1-5
cdr3_nt: TGTGCCAGCAGTATAAACCTGATCCGGGGACAGAAAGGCCAGCATTTT
cdr3_aa: CASSINLIRGQKGQHF

d_call: .
clone_size: .
v_call: TRBV19
j_call: TRBJ2-5
cdr3_nt: TGTGCCAGTAGTCGGGTTGGGAATCCGGGGGAGACCCAGTACTTC
cdr3_aa: CASSRVGNPGETQYF

d_call: TRBD2
clone_size: medium-sized
v_call: TRBV28
j_call: TRBJ2-7
cdr3_nt: TGTGCCAGCAGTCCGACTAGCCCCCTGGGGGAGCAGTACTTC
cdr3_aa: CASSPTSPLGEQYF

d_call: TRBD2
clone_size: few
v_call: TRBV20-1
j_call: TRBJ2-3
cdr3_nt: TGCAGTGCTAGAGACTTGACTAGCGGGGGCACAGATACGCAGTATTTT
cdr3_aa: CSARDLTSGGTDTQYF

d_call: .
clone_size: .
v_call: TRBV6-1
j_call: TRBJ2-5
cdr3_nt: TGTGCCAGCAGTCGCCAGGGGACCCAAGAGACCCAGTACTTC
cdr3_aa: CASSRQGTQETQYF

d_call: TRBD1
clone_size: few
v_call: TRBV18
j_call: TRBJ1-5
cdr3_nt: TGTGCCAGCTCACCACAGGGGACAGGGCGAACTCAGCCCCAGCATTTT
cdr3_aa: CASSPQGTGRTQPQHF

d_call: .
clone_size: few
v_call: TRBV7-2
j_call: TRBJ2-5
cdr3_nt: TGTGCCAGCAGCCATACAAAAGGAGTACAAGAGACCCAGTACTTC
cdr3_aa: CASSHTKGVQETQYF

d_call: .
clone_size: few
v_call: TRBV7-2
j_call: TRBJ2-2
cdr3_nt: TGTGCCAGCAGCTTGGGCGTTACAGGCGGGGAGCTGTTTTTT
cdr3_aa: CASSLGVTGGELFF

d_call: .
clone_size: few
v_call: TRBV7-8
j_call: TRBJ1-6
cdr3_nt: TGTGCCAGCAGCCAAACCGGGCCTTATTCACCCCTCCACTTT
cdr3_aa: CASSQTGPYSPLHF

d_call: .
clone_size: .
v_call: TRBV4-2
j_call: TRBJ1-1
cdr3_nt: TGTGCCAGCAGCCAAGATGGTCGGGGATCAGCTTTCTTT
cdr3_aa: CASSQDGRGSAFF

d_call: TRBD2
clone_size: .
v_call: TRBV20-1
j_call: TRBJ2-7
cdr3_nt: TGCAGTGCTAGCCGGCCTGGCGGGGGGGAGCAGTACTTC
cdr3_aa: CSASRPGGGEQYF

d_call: .
clone_size: few
v_call: TRBV7-3
j_call: TRBJ1-1
cdr3_nt: TGTGCCAGCAGCTTAAGCAATGGCGGGGCAGGTACTGAAGCTTTCTTT
cdr3_aa: CASSLSNGGAGTEAFF

d_call: TRBD1
clone_size: .
v_call: TRBV18
j_call: TRBJ1-2
cdr3_nt: TGTGCCAGCTCACTACAGCGGACAGGAGAGGACTATGGCTACACCTTC
cdr3_aa: CASSLQRTGEDYGYTF

d_call: TRBD1
clone_size: few
v_call: TRBV27
j_call: TRBJ1-6
cdr3_nt: TGTGCCAGCAATTCCATCCGACAGGGCTATAATTCACCCCTCCACTTT
cdr3_aa: CASNSIRQGYNSPLHF

d_call: TRBD1
clone_size: .
v_call: TRBV6-5
j_call: TRBJ2-5
cdr3_nt: TGTGCCAGCAGTTCCCTCGAGAGGACAGGGCGAGGGCAAGAGACCCAGTACTTC
cdr3_aa: CASSSLERTGRGQETQYF

d_call: .
clone_size: few
v_call: TRBV19
j_call: TRBJ1-1
cdr3_nt: TGTGCCAGTAGTCACAGAGGGGGGATGAACACTGAAGCTTTCTTT
cdr3_aa: CASSHRGGMNTEAFF

d_call: .
clone_size: .
v_call: TRBV11-2
j_call: TRBJ2-7
cdr3_nt: TGTGCCAGCAGCTTAACCAGGCGTACCTACGAGCAGTACTTC
cdr3_aa: CASSLTRRTYEQYF

d_call: TRBD2
clone_size: .
v_call: TRBV28
j_call: TRBJ2-5
cdr3_nt: TGTGCCAGCAGTTCCCACGGGGGGCAAGAGACCCAGTACTTC
cdr3_aa: CASSSHGGQETQYF

d_call: .
clone_size: few
v_call: TRBV7-8
j_call: TRBJ2-5
cdr3_nt: TGTGCCAGCAGCTTAAGTGTGGGGGGCGCGGCGGGTGGGCAAGAGACCCAGTACTTC
cdr3_aa: CASSLSVGGAAGGQETQYF

d_call: .
clone_size: .
v_call: TRBV4-3
j_call: TRBJ2-7
cdr3_nt: TGCGCCAGCAGCCATTTAACCACGGACATAGGGAAGCAGTACTTC
cdr3_aa: CASSHLTTDIGKQYF

d_call: TRBD2
clone_size: few
v_call: TRBV7-6
j_call: TRBJ2-5
cdr3_nt: TGTGCCAGCAGCCCCTCAGCGGGAGGGGAGGGTGAGACCCAGTACTTC
cdr3_aa: CASSPSAGGEGETQYF

d_call: TRBD1
clone_size: .
v_call: TRBV20-1
j_call: TRBJ2-1
cdr3_nt: TGCAGCGCGAAGGGCAGGGGGACGAATGAGCAGTTCTTC
cdr3_aa: CSAKGRGTNEQFF

d_call: TRBD2
clone_size: few
v_call: TRBV6-1
j_call: TRBJ2-7
cdr3_nt: TGTGCCAGCAGCAGGACTAGCGGGATCCGAGAGTACTTC
cdr3_aa: CASSRTSGIREYF